This entry is about one TCR beta chain. These data are taken from a study of blood T cell repertoires in COVID-19. Participant age was roughly 18 to 100 years, and participants resided in fewer than 25 US areas. Here immunoSEQ multiplex PCR was the method, and the copy in TCRdb shows in-frame clones only, minus some. The sample contains fewer than 250,000 clones, roughly 84% of which appear only once. The CDR3 is 16 residues long. V lost 4 bases and J lost 5, with 21 bases in between. Germline CDR1 is LNHDA and CDR2 is SQIVND (reference sequence). The sample consisted of PBMCs or T cells enriched from blood (not recorded which). The receptor was derived from a woman in her twenties or thirties who had been exposed to COVID-19. This chain connects TRBV19 to TRBJ2-7; a possible D gene is TRBD2 (5 bases). The CDR3: CASSTPDGIGANEQYF. The CDR3 coding sequence is TGTGCCAGTAGTACCCCCGACGGGATAGGTGCTAACGAGCAGTACTTC.